The source of this T cell receptor (beta chain) is a study of control samples from healthy donors and cancer patients. Data came from immunoSEQ multiplex PCR; TCRdb stores just in-frame clones and leaves some out. The sample shows 95,000 to 150,000 clones, about nine tenths of them seen only once. The V gene's germline CDR1 is SNHLY and CDR2 FYNNEI. Deletions cut 8 bases from V and 1 base from J, with 8 bases between. This CDR3 comprises 12 residues. The origin of this receptor is a man aged 40-50 years in good health. Sequences were obtained from blood. V gene TRBV2 combines with J gene TRBJ1-1; D is undetermined. As DNA, the CDR3 is TGTGCCAGCCAGACCCAGAACACTGAAGCTTTCTTT. It yields the protein CASQTQNTEAFF.